This T cell receptor beta chain was sequenced during a study of beta chain features in type 1 diabetes listed by TCRdb under 2018. In terms of the full investigation: Patients and healthy donors did not differ in mean age, gender distribution, total cell number or subset yield. A total of about 110,000,000 sorted cells were examined across all samples, and a strong correlation was observed between cell number per subset and RNA yield. The study compared the TCRB repertoires of sorted circulating CD4+ T cell subsets in recently diagnosed type 1 diabetes patients with those in matched healthy donors. Regulatory and stem cell-like memory subsets were isolated from only 8 patients and roughly eight healthy donors, whereas naive and central memory subsets came from all 30 or so donors. The investigation overall reported the following: A moderate but significant shortening of TCRB CDR3 length was observed in type 1 diabetes patients in all four CD4+ subsets. PCR might favor shorter templates, but patient and control samples were amplified and corrected together, so any skew would affect both groups equally. Sequencing cDNA rather than genomic DNA could over-represent highly expressing activated cells, although activation and CD3 levels did not differ between groups. Because small numbers of individuals were included in the HLA sub-analyses, any influence of HLA type on TCRB rearrangement was left unresolved. Naive, central memory and regulatory TCRB repertoires appeared more similar among patients than among healthy donors. At VDJ recombination sites, patients with type 1 diabetes made fewer insertions and deleted more nucleotides, a pattern implying thymic rearrangement abnormalities.

From each donor, a single peripheral blood sample of about 120 mL on average was drawn into heparinised tubes. A BD FACSAria II and a panel including CD45RO, CCR7, CD25, CD127, CD95 and CD27 were used to sort naive, central memory, regulatory and stem cell-like memory CD4+ T cells. Purity was above 95% for every sorted population. PBMCs were isolated immediately by Lymphoprep density gradient centrifugation and stained directly without culture. Samples were stained and sorted in pairs, with one healthy donor and one patient per experiment, so that batch effects were minimized. The entire isolated RNA was reverse transcribed using the High Capacity cDNA Reverse Transcription Kit, and thus expressed TCRB transcripts were sequenced. Deep immunoSEQ sequencing was performed on naive, central memory and regulatory T cell samples, with an average of approximately 4 million total reads per sample. Sorted cells were lysed in RLT buffer, and RNA was extracted using DNase-treated RNeasy Micro or Mini kits according to cell number. Each cell subset was processed on its own to prevent cross-contamination, while patient and healthy donor samples were processed together. The immunoSEQ multiplex PCR was used to amplify TCRB sequences from cDNA, generating 87-bp fragments that spanned the CDR3 region. The amplicons were sequenced using the Illumina HiSeq platform. Per the source publication's procedure: PCR bias was computationally corrected using synthetic template baselines, reads within Hamming distance 2 were collapsed, and singletons that could not be merged were discarded. Reads were aligned against IMGT so that V, D and J genes, CDR3 length and insertions or deletions at six rearrangement sites could be assigned. Within each subset, clonotype counts were normalized to the number of sorted cells before true diversity and Gini coefficients were calculated with the tcR R package. The overlap coefficient, calculated on TCRB nucleotide sequences, was used to measure repertoire sharing. As a proxy for the pre-selection repertoire, out-of-frame TCRB sequences from naive cells were analyzed. Drawn from immuneACCESS, this table holds only the in-frame rearrangements with V and J called that TCRdb kept. Clones are partly lost; checked studies trace under half to an unresolved V gene and leave the rest unexplained. Clone size and V and J calls were adopted from that table, with D and trimming inferred from the DNA. This sample gives under 500,000 clones in total; about 29% of them show up just once. Of the sample, around 0.065% is held by the ten largest clones.

This clone was seen just once. The clone's antigen remains unknown. Base qualities are not recorded, but no much larger clone differs from it by a single base. The V end gives up 6 bases and the J end 1 base, leaving 1 base in the junction not matched to a gene. The CDR3 runs 16 residues from the cysteine to the phenylalanine. Only the CDR3 region is kept as DNA, spanning 48 bases read in frame from base 1. The germline V gene supplies CDR1 SNHLY and CDR2 FYNNEI. The sequence was obtained from a man between 18 and 29 years old in good health. Here the chain combines TRBV2 and TRBJ2-1; 15 bases in between match TRBD2. The sequenced sample consisted of naive CD4+ T cells from blood. The cell subset or site label corresponds to: true naive CD4+ T cells. The CDR3 has the sequence CASRGTSGRSYNEQFF. The DNA sequence is as follows: TGTGCCAGCAGGGGGACTAGCGGGAGGTCCTACAATGAGCAGTTCTTC.